Below are 7 T cell receptor beta chains sequenced from a single sample in a study of glioma-infiltrating T cells after dendritic cell vaccination. Time point noted: after dendritic cell vaccination, including at tumor progression/relapse. Assay: immunoSEQ multiplex PCR; the TCRdb copy retains only in-frame clones and omits some. The sample has some 58,000 clones, roughly 84% seen once. Sample: blood, taken after dendritic cell vaccination. The origin of the receptors is a human donor with glioblastoma.

The gene calls are TRBV28 and TRBJ2-3; weak D call: TRBD2 (6 bases). Looked up from germline, CDR1 is MDHEN and CDR2 is SYDVKM. This CDR3 is built from 16 residues. V shed 1 base and J shed 1 base, with 12 bases lying between them. CDR3 region: CASSLLGGEGTDTQYF. The CDR3 DNA reads TGTGCCAGCAGTTTATTGGGCGGGGAGGGCACAGATACGCAGTATTTT.

The CDR3 region has the DNA TGTGCCAGCAGCCTAGCTGGGTCCATTAGCAATCAGCCCCAGCATTTT. Translated, it gives CASSLAGSISNQPQHF. The V gene is TRBV28, the J gene TRBJ1-5; unclear D gene. CDR3 size: 16 residues. V was pared by 6 bases and J by 0 bases, with 15 bases between. The germline CDR1 and CDR2 sequences are MDHEN and SYDVKM.

This rearrangement joins TRBV18 to TRBJ2-3; 11 nucleotides align to TRBD2. In germline, CDR1 is KGHSH, CDR2 LQKENI. The CDR3 is made up of 16 amino acids. Trimming removed 3 bases from V and 3 bases from J; junction bases left unmatched: 5. CDR3 bases: TGTGCCAGCTCACCTGACCTAGCGGGGGGAACAGATACGCAGTATTTT. Protein sequence: CASSPDLAGGTDTQYF. Together with reference TRBV18 and TRBJ2-3, the CDR3 gives the full variable domain: NAGVMQNPRHLVRRRGQEARLRCSPMKGHSHVYWYRQLPEEGLKFMVYLQKENIIDESGMPKERFSAEFPKEGPSILRIQQVVRGDSAAYFCASSPDLAGGTDTQYFGPGTRLTVL.

This rearrangement joins TRBV11-2 to TRBJ2-1, with TRBD1 matching over 8 bases. CDR1 and CDR2 from the germline V gene are SGHAT and FQNNGV. The CDR3 extends over 12 amino acids. V shed 6 bases and J 10 bases; nucleotides not matched to a gene: 5. The CDR3 DNA reads TGTGCCAGCAGATTTAGGGACAGGGAGCAGTTCTTC. Translating it yields CASRFRDREQFF.

The rearrangement uses TRBV15 and TRBJ2-3; 9 positions match TRBD1. The CDR3 has 12 amino acids. The germline V gene has CDR1 LNHNV and CDR2 YYDKDF (reference sequence). Trimming cost V 3 bases and J 13 bases; bases outside gene matches: 5. CDR3 DNA: TGTGCCACCAGCAGGGGACAGGGTTGGAAGTATTTT. Protein: CATSRGQGWKYF.

J is TRBJ1-4 and V is TRBV18; the D gene is possibly TRBD1 (6 bases). The CDR3 loop spans 16 amino acids. V shed 2 bases and J shed 1 base, with 11 bases lying between them. The germline V gene encodes CDR1 KGHSH and CDR2 LQKENI. The CDR3, as DNA: TGTGCCAGCTCACCAGGCTCACAGGGAACTAATGAAAAACTGTTTTTT. Protein product: CASSPGSQGTNEKLFF.

The chain uses TRBV4-3 and TRBJ2-5, with a possible D match to TRBD1 (5 bases). V was trimmed by 1 base and J by 1 base, leaving 22 bases between them. Germline V gene data show CDR1 as LGHNA and CDR2 as YSLEER. The CDR3 runs 19 residues. CDR3: CASSQGVPFSGLGQETQYF. CDR3 bases: TGCGCCAGCAGCCAAGGAGTACCCTTTTCAGGGCTTGGCCAAGAGACCCAGTACTTC.